This TCR beta chain was sequenced for a study of identical twins. V was pared by 0 bases and J by 2 bases, with 9 bases between. This CDR3 is built from 14 residues. Germline CDR1 reads SGDLS; CDR2 reads YYNGEE. TCRdb redid the calling of the 5' RACE reads with MiXCR, one entry per CDR3 protein. The sample has fewer than 800,000 distinct CDR3 sequences, roughly 6.6% seen once. These same records also appear under a second study, on yellow fever vaccine responses in identical twins.

This chain links TRBV9 with TRBJ2-7; possible D gene TRBD1, 6 bases. Sequencing was done on a sample of PBMCs. The sequence was obtained from a woman under 30 in good health. The CDR3 DNA sequence: TGTGCCAGCAGCGTAGAGGGGGAAACCTACGAGCAGTACTTC. Amino acid sequence: CASSVEGETYEQYF.